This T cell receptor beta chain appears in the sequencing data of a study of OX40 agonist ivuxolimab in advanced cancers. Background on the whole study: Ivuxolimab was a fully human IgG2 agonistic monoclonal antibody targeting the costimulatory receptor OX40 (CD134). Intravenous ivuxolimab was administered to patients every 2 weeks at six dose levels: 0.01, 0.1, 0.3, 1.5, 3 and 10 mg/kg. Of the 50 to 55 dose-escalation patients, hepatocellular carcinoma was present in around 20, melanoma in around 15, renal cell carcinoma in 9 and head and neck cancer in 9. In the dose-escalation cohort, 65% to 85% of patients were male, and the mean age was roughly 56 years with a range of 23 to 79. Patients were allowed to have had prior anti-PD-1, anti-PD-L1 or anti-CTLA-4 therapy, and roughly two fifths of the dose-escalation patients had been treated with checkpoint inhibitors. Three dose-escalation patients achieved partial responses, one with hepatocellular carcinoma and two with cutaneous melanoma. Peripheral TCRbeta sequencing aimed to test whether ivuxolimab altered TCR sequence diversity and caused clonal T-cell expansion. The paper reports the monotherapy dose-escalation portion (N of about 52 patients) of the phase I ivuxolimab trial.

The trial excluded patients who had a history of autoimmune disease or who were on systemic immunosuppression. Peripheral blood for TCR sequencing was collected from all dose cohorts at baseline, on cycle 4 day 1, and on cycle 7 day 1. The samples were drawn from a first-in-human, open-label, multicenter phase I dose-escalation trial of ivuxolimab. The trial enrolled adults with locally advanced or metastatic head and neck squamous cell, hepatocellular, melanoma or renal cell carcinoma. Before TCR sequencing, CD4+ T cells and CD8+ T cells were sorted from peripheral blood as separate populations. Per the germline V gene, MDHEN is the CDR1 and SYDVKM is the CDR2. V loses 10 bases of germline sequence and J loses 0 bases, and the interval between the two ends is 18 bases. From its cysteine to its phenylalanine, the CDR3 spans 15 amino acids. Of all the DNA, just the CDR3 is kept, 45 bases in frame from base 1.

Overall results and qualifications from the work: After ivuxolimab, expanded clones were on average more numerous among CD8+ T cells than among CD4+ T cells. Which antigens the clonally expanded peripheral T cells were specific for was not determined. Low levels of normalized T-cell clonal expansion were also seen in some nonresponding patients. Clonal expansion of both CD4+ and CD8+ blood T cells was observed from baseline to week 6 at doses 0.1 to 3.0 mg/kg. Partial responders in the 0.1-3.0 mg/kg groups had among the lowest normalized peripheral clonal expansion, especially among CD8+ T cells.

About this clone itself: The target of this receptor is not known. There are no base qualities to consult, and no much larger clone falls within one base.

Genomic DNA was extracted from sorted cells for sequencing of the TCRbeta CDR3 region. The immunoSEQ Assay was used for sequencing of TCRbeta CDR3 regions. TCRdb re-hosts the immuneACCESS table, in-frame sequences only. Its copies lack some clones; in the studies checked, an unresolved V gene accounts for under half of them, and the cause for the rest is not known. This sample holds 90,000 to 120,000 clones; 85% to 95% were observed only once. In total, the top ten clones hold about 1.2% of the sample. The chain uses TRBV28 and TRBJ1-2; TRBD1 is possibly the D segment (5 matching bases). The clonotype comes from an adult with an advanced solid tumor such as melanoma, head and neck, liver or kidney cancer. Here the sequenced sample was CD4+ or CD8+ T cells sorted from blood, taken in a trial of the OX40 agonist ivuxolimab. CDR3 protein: CAILPGARANYGYTF. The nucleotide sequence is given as TGTGCCATCCTACCTGGGGCCAGGGCTAACTATGGCTACACCTTC.